The rows below give T cell receptor beta chains drawn from one sample of a study of shared T cell receptors in the human thymus. TCRdb keeps only in-frame clones here, not all; method: immunoSEQ multiplex PCR. Altogether 700,000 or so clones are present, approximately 83% being singletons, with the ten largest covering about 0.0098%. This sample was also put to use in a study of human thymus T cells.

Sequenced material: thymocytes. The source is a girl under two years old with a congenital heart defect. Each CDR3 is given with its conserved first and last residue. D genes are given only for firm matches. The listing skips clone size in some rows; elsewhere it reads once, few, many or a size class.

D	V	J	size	CDR3	DNA
.	TRBV7-3	TRBJ2-1	.	CASSLRGSYNEQFF	TGTGCCAGCAGCTTAAGGGGCAGCTACAATGAGCAGTTCTTC
TRBD2	TRBV4-1	TRBJ2-7	.	CASSQEKRGTGDYEQYF	TGCGCCAGCAGCCAAGAAAAGCGGGGGACGGGAGATTACGAGCAGTACTTC
.	TRBV4-3	TRBJ2-1	.	CASSQEDRNNEQFF	TGCGCCAGCAGCCAAGAAGACAGGAACAATGAGCAGTTCTTC
.	TRBV15	TRBJ2-3	.	CATSRARGPSTDTQYF	TGTGCCACCAGCAGAGCGCGGGGGCCTAGCACAGATACGCAGTATTTT
TRBD2	TRBV7-2	TRBJ2-1	few	CASSPGSLAGGMDEQFF	TGTGCCAGCAGCCCAGGTTCACTAGCGGGGGGGATGGATGAGCAGTTCTTC
.	TRBV7-8	TRBJ1-1	.	CASSLFPPPVRSRTEAFF	TGTGCCAGCAGCTTATTCCCTCCTCCGGTAAGAAGCCGCACTGAAGCTTTCTTT
TRBD1	TRBV19	TRBJ2-6	once	CASKGVGTGLLSGANVLTF	TGTGCCAGTAAGGGGGTGGGGACAGGGCTCCTATCTGGGGCCAACGTCCTGACTTTC
.	TRBV28	TRBJ2-3	once	CASGLTDTQYF	TGTGCCAGCGGGCTGACAGATACGCAGTATTTT
TRBD1	TRBV4-3	TRBJ1-2	once	CASSQGVWTGGASYGYTF	TGCGCCAGCAGCCAAGGGGTCTGGACAGGGGGCGCCTCCTATGGCTACACCTTC
TRBD1	TRBV6-4	TRBJ1-2	.	CARQGALDYGYTF	TGTGCCAGGCAGGGGGCGCTTGACTATGGCTACACCTTC
.	TRBV7-9	TRBJ2-7	.	CASSPDRKRLTEQYF	TGTGCCAGCAGCCCGGACAGAAAAAGGCTTACCGAGCAGTACTTC
TRBD1	TRBV5-1	TRBJ1-1	.	CASSFKQGAAEAFF	TGCGCCAGCAGCTTTAAACAGGGGGCGGCTGAAGCTTTCTTT
TRBD1	TRBV4-3	TRBJ1-1	.	CASSQDLPQGGGTEAFF	TGCGCCAGCAGCCAAGATCTCCCTCAGGGGGGCGGCACTGAAGCTTTCTTT
TRBD1	TRBV14	TRBJ1-1	.	CASSQEGQGRNTEAFF	TGTGCCAGCAGCCAAGAGGGACAGGGGAGGAACACTGAAGCTTTCTTT
.	TRBV6-1	TRBJ1-5	.	CASSEIWMWGGEGIGNQPQHF	TGTGCCAGCAGTGAAATCTGGATGTGGGGAGGGGAAGGAATTGGCAATCAGCCCCAGCATTTT
.	TRBV15	TRBJ1-1	.	CATSRERQCKNTEAFF	TGTGCCACCAGCAGAGAGCGACAATGCAAGAACACTGAAGCTTTCTTT
.	TRBV4-2	TRBJ2-3	few	CASSHVYSFYSDTQYF	TGTGCCAGCAGCCATGTTTACAGTTTTTATTCAGATACGCAGTATTTT
TRBD1	TRBV27	TRBJ2-7	.	CASSFRRDRGYEQYF	TGTGCCAGCAGTTTTCGCCGGGACAGAGGATACGAGCAGTACTTC
.	TRBV10-3	TRBJ1-2	.	CAISARQNYGYTF	TGTGCCATCAGTGCCCGACAGAACTATGGCTACACCTTC
.	TRBV4-3	TRBJ1-1	.	CASSLRGSTEAFF	TGCGCCAGCAGCCTCCGGGGGAGCACTGAAGCTTTCTTT
TRBD1	TRBV10-3	TRBJ1-6	.	CAISPDRSSPLHF	TGTGCCATCAGTCCGGACAGGAGTTCACCCCTCCACTTT
TRBD1	TRBV5-1	TRBJ1-1	.	CASSPYGRQGLNTEAFF	TGCGCCAGCAGCCCGTACGGCAGACAGGGTTTGAACACTGAAGCTTTCTTT
.	TRBV28	TRBJ2-1	.	CASSLSGGTYNEQFF	TGTGCCAGCAGTTTATCGGGGGGCACCTACAATGAGCAGTTCTTC
TRBD1	TRBV11-2	TRBJ1-1	.	CASSFIRDRGPHTEAFF	TGTGCCAGCAGCTTTATAAGGGACAGGGGGCCTCACACTGAAGCTTTCTTT
.	TRBV6-6	TRBJ1-3	.	CASTSRGGNTIYF	TGTGCCAGCACCTCACGCGGGGGAAACACCATATATTTT
TRBD1	TRBV5-1	TRBJ1-2	.	CASSSKRQGEDGYTF	TGCGCCAGCAGCTCAAAAAGACAGGGGGAGGATGGCTACACCTTC
.	TRBV28	TRBJ1-4	.	CASSLKAGTATNEKLFF	TGTGCCAGCAGTCTAAAAGCGGGCACTGCAACTAATGAAAAACTGTTTTTT
.	TRBV7-2	TRBJ1-1	.	CASSLFSVGAAEAFF	TGTGCCAGCAGCTTATTCTCGGTTGGGGCCGCCGAAGCTTTCTTT
.	TRBV5-1	TRBJ2-4	.	CASSQTDLAKNIQYF	TGCGCCAGCAGCCAGACAGACTTAGCCAAAAACATTCAGTACTTC
TRBD1	TRBV28	TRBJ2-7	.	CASSPIPGQGVSRDYEQYF	TGTGCCAGCAGTCCCATTCCGGGACAGGGGGTATCGCGGGACTACGAGCAGTACTTC
.	TRBV15	TRBJ1-2	.	CATSPLTLRARNEGGYTF	TGTGCCACCAGCCCCCTAACGTTGCGAGCCCGAAACGAGGGTGGCTACACCTTC
.	TRBV10-1	TRBJ1-2	.	CASSGNRLYGYTF	TGCGCCAGCAGTGGCAACAGGCTCTATGGCTACACCTTC
TRBD1	TRBV7-9	TRBJ1-2	.	CASSQGSDRALYGYTF	TGTGCCAGCAGCCAGGGGTCGGACAGGGCTCTATATGGCTACACCTTC
.	TRBV18	TRBJ2-3	few	CASSHGTSNPDTQYF	TGTGCCAGCTCTCACGGGACATCGAACCCAGATACGCAGTATTTT
TRBD1	TRBV18	TRBJ2-6	.	CASSRRTGEAGANVLTF	TGTGCCAGCTCACGGCGGACAGGGGAGGCTGGGGCCAACGTCCTGACTTTC
TRBD1	TRBV6-5	TRBJ1-3	.	CASSYSTGVNTIYF	TGTGCCAGCAGTTACTCGACAGGGGTGAACACCATATATTTT
TRBD1	TRBV27	TRBJ1-5	.	CASSFASRWDSEGVNQPQHF	TGTGCCAGCAGTTTTGCCTCTCGTTGGGACAGCGAGGGGGTAAATCAGCCCCAGCATTTT
TRBD1	TRBV5-8	TRBJ2-2	.	CASSLPGGPGELFF	TGTGCCAGCAGCTTGCCAGGGGGCCCCGGGGAGCTGTTTTTT
.	TRBV10-3	TRBJ1-5	.	CAISDRGTLVPQHF	TGTGCCATCAGTGATAGGGGGACATTGGTGCCCCAGCATTTT
TRBD1	TRBV7-2	TRBJ1-1	.	CASSSPGQFEAFF	TGTGCCAGCAGCTCACCGGGACAGTTTGAAGCTTTCTTT
TRBD2	TRBV6-5	TRBJ2-5	.	CASSLTSGGGETQYF	TGTGCCAGCAGTTTGACTAGCGGGGGGGGAGAGACCCAGTACTTC
TRBD1	TRBV4-3	TRBJ1-6	.	CASRIHLPQRHTGEENSPLHF	TGCGCCAGCAGAATCCATCTGCCACAAAGACATACAGGGGAGGAAAATTCACCCCTCCACTTT
.	TRBV7-8	TRBJ1-1	.	CASSRGPPEAFF	TGTGCCAGCAGCCGCGGCCCTCCTGAAGCTTTCTTT
.	TRBV19	TRBJ1-5	.	CASRHYRYSNQPQHF	TGTGCCAGTAGACATTACAGATATAGCAATCAGCCCCAGCATTTT
.	TRBV7-2	TRBJ1-5	.	CASSLGRGGSSNQPQHF	TGTGCCAGCAGCTTAGGGCGGGGGGGCTCTAGCAATCAGCCCCAGCATTTT
.	TRBV7-8	TRBJ1-2	.	CASSPDRSYGYTF	TGTGCCAGCAGCCCCGACAGATCTTATGGCTACACCTTC
.	TRBV5-6	TRBJ2-6	.	CASSFRDRRANVLTF	TGTGCCAGCAGCTTTCGTGACAGGAGGGCCAACGTCCTGACTTTC
.	TRBV27	TRBJ1-2	.	CASSLGGKTNYGYTF	TGTGCCAGCAGTTTAGGCGGGAAAACTAACTATGGCTACACCTTC
.	TRBV4-1	TRBJ1-1	.	CASSSFPGVNTEAFF	TGCGCCAGCAGCTCTTTTCCCGGGGTGAACACTGAAGCTTTCTTT
TRBD2	TRBV14	TRBJ2-5	.	CASSGLAGAKQETQYF	TGTGCCAGCAGCGGGCTAGCGGGGGCCAAGCAAGAGACCCAGTACTTC
.	TRBV6-5	TRBJ1-1	once	CASRRPRAMNTEAFF	TGTGCCAGCAGACGACCCAGGGCCATGAACACTGAAGCTTTCTTT
.	TRBV2	TRBJ1-4	.	CASTAGGRNEKLFF	TGTGCCAGCACTGCAGGTGGTAGAAATGAAAAACTGTTTTTT
.	TRBV14	TRBJ2-2	.	CASSREVAVGNTGELFF	TGTGCCAGCAGCCGCGAGGTAGCGGTTGGAAACACCGGGGAGCTGTTTTTT
.	TRBV19	TRBJ1-2	once	CASKPRLEPLAYGYTF	TGTGCCAGTAAACCCCGTTTGGAGCCTCTGGCCTATGGCTACACCTTC
.	TRBV7-6	TRBJ1-1	.	CASSLAGHNTEAFF	TGTGCCAGCAGCTTAGCGGGACATAACACTGAAGCTTTCTTT
.	TRBV19	TRBJ2-7	.	CASSSSSGNKDSYEQYF	TGTGCCAGTAGTTCATCCTCGGGAAACAAGGACTCCTACGAGCAGTACTTC
TRBD1	TRBV2	TRBJ1-6	.	CASTTPPPTGVSKGALHF	TGTGCCAGCACCACTCCCCCGCCGACAGGGGTGTCAAAGGGGGCCCTCCACTTT
.	TRBV27	TRBJ2-3	.	CASSLNGGTRDTQYF	TGTGCCAGCAGTTTAAATGGGGGGACCAGAGATACGCAGTATTTT